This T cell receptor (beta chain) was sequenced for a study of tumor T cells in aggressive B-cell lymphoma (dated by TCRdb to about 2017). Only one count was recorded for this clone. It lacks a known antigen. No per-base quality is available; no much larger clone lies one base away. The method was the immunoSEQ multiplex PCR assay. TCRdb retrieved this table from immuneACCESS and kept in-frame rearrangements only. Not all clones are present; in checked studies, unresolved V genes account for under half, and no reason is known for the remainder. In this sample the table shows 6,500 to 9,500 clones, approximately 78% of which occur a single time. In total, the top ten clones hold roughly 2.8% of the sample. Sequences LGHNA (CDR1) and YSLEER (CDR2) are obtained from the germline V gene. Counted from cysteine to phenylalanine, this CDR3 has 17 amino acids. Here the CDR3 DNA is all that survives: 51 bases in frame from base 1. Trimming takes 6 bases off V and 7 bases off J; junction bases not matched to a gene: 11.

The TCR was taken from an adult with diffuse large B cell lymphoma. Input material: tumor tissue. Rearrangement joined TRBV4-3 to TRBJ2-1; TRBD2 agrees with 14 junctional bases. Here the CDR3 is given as CASSREPGLAGVNEQFF. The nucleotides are TGCGCCAGCAGTCGTGAACCGGGACTAGCGGGGGTAAATGAGCAGTTCTTC.